Given below is one T cell receptor (beta chain) in context. Donors of Cohort 3 who recovered were those that had two negative PCRs, clearance, or symptom resolution. The data were obtained in a study of blood T cell repertoires in COVID-19. Some clones are missing from TCRdb's copy, which holds only in-frame ones; the method was immunoSEQ multiplex PCR. The table has 490,000 or so clones, roughly 90% seen once; the top ten hold 1.8%. The sequenced sample was PBMCs or T cells enriched from blood (not recorded which). The TCR originated in a woman between 40 and 50 years old who had recovered from COVID-19.

The CDR3 region has the DNA TGTGCCAGCAGCGCCAATCGAGGGTCCCAAGAGACCCAGTACTTC. Translating gives CASSANRGSQETQYF. The chain combines TRBV5-5 with TRBJ2-5, with D possibly being TRBD2 (5 bases). The germline V gene encodes CDR1 SGHKS and CDR2 YYEKEE (reference sequence). The CDR3 loop spans 15 amino acids. V was pared by 4 bases and J by 1 base, with 14 bases between.